This is a list of T cell receptor beta chains from one sample in a study of blood T cell repertoires in COVID-19. Using immunoSEQ multiplex PCR, the repertoire was profiled, and TCRdb retains in-frame clones only, with some absent. The table records about 400,000 clones, roughly 90% of them present only once. Source material: peripheral blood. The receptors derive from a man aged 35 to 55 with acute or convalescent COVID-19. Both conserved end residues are part of each CDR3. The D gene is left open where the match is weak. For some rows the clone size is stated as once, few or many, or as a class when expanded; others skip it.

clone size,D gene,J gene,V gene,CDR3 DNA,CDR3 protein
NA,TRBD1,TRBJ1-6,TRBV6-5,TGTGCCAGCAGGAGACAGGGTCTTAATTCACCCCTCCACTTT,CASRRQGLNSPLHF
NA,NA,TRBJ1-3,TRBV7-2,TGTGCCAGCAGCTTATCTGCTGGAAACACCATATATTTT,CASSLSAGNTIYF
NA,NA,TRBJ1-6,TRBV14,TGTGCCAGCAGCTACAGAAATTCACCCCTCCACTTT,CASSYRNSPLHF
NA,NA,TRBJ1-2,TRBV5-1,TGCGCCAGCAGCCCCAACCGGGATGGCTACACCTTC,CASSPNRDGYTF
NA,TRBD1,TRBJ2-2,TRBV5-1,TGCGCCAGCAGCTCGGGGACAGGGAACACCGGGGAGCTGTTTTTT,CASSSGTGNTGELFF
NA,TRBD2,TRBJ2-7,TRBV11-2,TGTGCCAGCAGCTTAGAGAGGCTAGCGGGAGTTGAGCAGTACTTC,CASSLERLAGVEQYF
NA,TRBD2,TRBJ2-1,TRBV9,TGTGCCAGCAGCGTAGCGGGGGGGCACTACAATGAGCAGTTCTTC,CASSVAGGHYNEQFF
NA,TRBD1,TRBJ2-1,TRBV4-3,TGCGCCAGCAGCCAAGGGACAGGGGGCTATGAGCAGTTCTTC,CASSQGTGGYEQFF
NA,NA,TRBJ1-2,TRBV20-1,TGCAGTGCTAGTACGACAGAGAACAACTATGGCTACACCTTC,CSASTTENNYGYTF
NA,TRBD2,TRBJ2-7,TRBV7-9,TGTGCCAGCAGCTTAGTTTCTAGCGGAGAATACGAGCAGTACTTC,CASSLVSSGEYEQYF
NA,NA,TRBJ2-2,TRBV6-5,TGTGCCAGCAGTTACTCGGGGGCGCGACGGACCGGGGAGCTGTTTTTT,CASSYSGARRTGELFF
few,NA,TRBJ2-7,TRBV4-1,TGCGCCAGCAGCCACATACTGACTACCACGACCTACGAGCAGTACTTC,CASSHILTTTTYEQYF
NA,TRBD1,TRBJ1-1,TRBV7-9,TGTGCCAGCAGCTCCCGGGACAGGGGAGACCAGCGTGAAGCTTTCTTT,CASSSRDRGDQREAFF
once,NA,TRBJ2-7,TRBV4-2,TGTGCCAGCAGCCAAGCGCCCGGGTTGTACGAGCAGTACTTC,CASSQAPGLYEQYF
NA,NA,TRBJ2-2,TRBV5-1,TGCGCCAGCACCGACGCGCGGCAGGCGGGTACCGGGGAGCTGTTTTTT,CASTDARQAGTGELFF
NA,NA,TRBJ2-1,TRBV29-1,TGCAGCGCCTACTCTGGGGACTTAAATGAGCAGTTCTTC,CSAYSGDLNEQFF
NA,NA,TRBJ1-2,TRBV27,TGTGCCACCCTGGACAGACGTACTAACTATGGCTACACCTTC,CATLDRRTNYGYTF
few,TRBD1,TRBJ1-3,TRBV15,TGTGCCACCAGCTTGGACAGGGTAGCTGGAAACACCATATATTTT,CATSLDRVAGNTIYF
NA,TRBD1,TRBJ1-5,TRBV5-1,TGCGCCAGCAGCTTGGAGACAGGGGGCAATCAGCCCCAGCATTTT,CASSLETGGNQPQHF
NA,NA,TRBJ2-2,TRBV7-9,TGTGCCAGCAGCCCTACGATCGGGGAGCTGTTTTTT,CASSPTIGELFF
NA,TRBD1,TRBJ2-5,TRBV19,TGTGCCAGTAGTATGGGACAGCAAGAGACCCAGTACTTC,CASSMGQQETQYF
NA,TRBD1,TRBJ1-1,TRBV27,TGTGCCAGCAGTGATACCGTGACAGGGGTGACTGAAGCTTTCTTT,CASSDTVTGVTEAFF
NA,TRBD2,TRBJ2-7,TRBV6-5,TGTGCCAGCAGTCGACTAGCGGGGCCCTACGAGCAGTACTTC,CASSRLAGPYEQYF
NA,NA,TRBJ2-1,TRBV29-1,TGCAGCGTCCCTCACCCGCAGGGAAGTGATGAGCAGTTCTTC,CSVPHPQGSDEQFF
NA,NA,TRBJ2-3,TRBV19,TGTGCCAGTAGTATGCTGGGCCCAGATACGCAGTATTTT,CASSMLGPDTQYF
NA,NA,TRBJ2-3,TRBV3-1/TRBV3-2,TGTGCCAGCAGCCAAGATATAGTCTTACGACAGCAACATAGCACAGATACGCAGTATTTT,CASSQDIVLRQQHSTDTQYF
NA,TRBD2,TRBJ2-7,TRBV7-9,TGTGCCAGCGACCAAGGCGCTAGCGGCTCCTACGAGCAGTACTTC,CASDQGASGSYEQYF
NA,NA,TRBJ1-5,TRBV19,TGTGCCAGTAGTATAAATAACAGATATAGCAATCAGCCCCAGCATTTT,CASSINNRYSNQPQHF
NA,TRBD2,TRBJ2-1,TRBV10-1,TGCGCCAGCAGGGCTAGCGGAGTCGGTGAGCAGTTCTTC,CASRASGVGEQFF
few,TRBD1,TRBJ1-2,TRBV19,TGTGCCAGTAGTATCGGACAGGGCAACTATGGCTACACCTTC,CASSIGQGNYGYTF
once,NA,TRBJ2-7,TRBV7-9,TGTGCCAGCAGCTTACCAGGGGATTCCCTCTACGAGCAGTACTTC,CASSLPGDSLYEQYF